This T cell receptor (beta chain) was identified during a study of blood T cells in healthy people across ages. The use of a sample-barcoded 5' primer and a J-beta primer mix characterized a second PCR of 7 to 11 cycles. Each of the samples gave a minimum of 3 million paired-end reads that contained CDR3. TCRdb itself ran the 5' RACE reads through MiXCR, one entry per CDR3 protein. The sample contains fewer than 2 million distinct CDR3 sequences, about 39% of which appear only once. Every sample gave at least 5.5 micrograms of total RNA when it was extracted. The TCR sequence derives from a human donor in good health. Sequencing used blood.

CDR3 sequence reads: CASIGPDAASGGLQYF. The CDR3 coding sequence is TGTGCCAGCATCGGCCCAGACGCGGCTAGCGGGGGCTTACAGTACTTC. The chain employs TRBV7-2 and TRBJ2-7; TRBD2 matches at 10 bases. The CDR3 has 16 amino acids. Trimming removed 7 bases from V and 10 bases from J; junction bases left unmatched: 19. CDR1 is SGHTA, CDR2 FQGNSA, per germline.